This T cell receptor beta chain was found in a study of low-dose radiotherapy and immunotherapy resistance in tumors. About the research overall: Intravenous ipilimumab 1 mg/kg every six weeks was given with nivolumab 240 mg every two weeks.

Germline values: CDR1 LNHDA, CDR2 SQIVND (reference sequence). This CDR3 spans 13 amino acids. V lost 6 bases, J lost 2 bases, and 3 bases stayed unmatched. Covering alpha and beta chains, TRAV- and TRBV-specific primers were used for the first-strand cDNA. The authors ran around 22 PCR cycles to amplify TCRs with a constant-region primer and V-primer adapter. It was by in vitro transcription that isolated mRNA was amplified. TCRdb fed the reads into MiXCR, producing one record per CDR3 protein. Altogether around 69,000 distinct CDR3 sequences are present, less than 35% being singletons, with the ten largest covering over 8.5%. Noted time point: before trial treatment. Each donor was administered nivolumab, ipilimumab, aspirin, low-dose cyclophosphamide and low-dose radiotherapy. This clonotype was observed at least ten times.

V is TRBV19 and J is TRBJ2-5, with 7 bases lining up with TRBD2. The TCR was taken from a female donor with ovarian cancer. The sequences come from PBMCs, collected before treatment. This CDR3 is CASSGGIQETQYF. The CDR3 nucleotides are TGTGCCAGTAGCGGGGGGATACAAGAGACCCAGTACTTC.